This T cell receptor beta chain was captured by sequencing in a study of shared clonotypes between healthy human individuals. Background on the study: Donors were a couple of women and three men aged 18 to 49.

General study points: What limited the represented genetic and exposure-history diversity was the small number of donors.

The method was immunoSEQ multiplex PCR; TCRdb's version includes in-frame clones alone and lacks a portion of them. The sample shows roughly 600,000 clones, 95% to 98% of them seen only once. The germline V and J ends were trimmed by 5 bases and 6 bases, with 19 bases remaining between them. The CDR3 has 15 residues. Germline lookup yields CDR1 SEHNR and CDR2 FQNEAQ (reference sequence). As for this clone: Its antigen is unknown.

Naivety among CD8 cells was defined by CD45RO negativity and positive CCR7 selection, thereby excluding terminally differentiated effector memory CD45RA+ cells. Caucasian adults living in Nashville, Tennessee, provided all samples. Sequenced sample: naive CD8+ T cells sorted from blood. The receptor comes from a man aged 30 to 39 in good health. This rearrangement joins TRBV7-9 to TRBJ1-2, with D possibly being TRBD1 (5 bases). The DNA of the CDR3 is TGTGCCAGCAGCCAGACCCCGCAGGGAATTGATGGCTACACCTTC. Amino acid sequence: CASSQTPQGIDGYTF. Combining the CDR3 with reference TRBV7-9 and TRBJ1-2 gives the whole variable domain DTGVSQNPRHKITKRGQNVTFRCDPISEHNRLYWYRQTLGQGPEFLTYFQNEAQLEKSRLLSDRFSAERPKGSFSTLEIQRTEQGDSAMYLCASSQTPQGIDGYTFGSGTRLTVV.